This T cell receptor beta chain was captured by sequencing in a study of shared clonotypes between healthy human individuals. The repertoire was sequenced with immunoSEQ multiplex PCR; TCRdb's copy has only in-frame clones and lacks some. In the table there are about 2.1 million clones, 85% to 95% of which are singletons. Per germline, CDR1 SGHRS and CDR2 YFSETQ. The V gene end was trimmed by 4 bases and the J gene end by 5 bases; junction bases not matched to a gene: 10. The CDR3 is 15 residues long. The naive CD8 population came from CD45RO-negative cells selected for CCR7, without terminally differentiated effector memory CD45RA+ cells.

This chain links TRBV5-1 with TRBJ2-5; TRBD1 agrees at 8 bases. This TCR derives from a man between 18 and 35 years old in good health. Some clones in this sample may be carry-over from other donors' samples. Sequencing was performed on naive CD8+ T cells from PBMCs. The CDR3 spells CASSIGTGKGETQYF. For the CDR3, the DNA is TGCGCCAGCAGCATCGGGACAGGAAAAGGGGAGACCCAGTACTTC.